Sequencing of this T cell receptor (beta chain) was carried out in a study of shared clonotypes between healthy human individuals. Across the study: A donor's plate count was three for CD4 naive and three for CD4 memory; CD8 naive had two and CD8 memory one. Study-level points and caveats: Generation probabilities were higher for clonotypes shared across all four sorted-subset donors than for unshared ones.

Comments on this clone: Its antigen is currently unknown.

Profiling relied on immunoSEQ multiplex PCR, and the TCRdb table lists in-frame clones only, not all of them. The sample holds 2.3 million or so clones; approximately 93% are singletons and the top ten take around 0.4%. Naive CD45RA+ and memory CD45RA-negative subsets were split from CD4+ cells. The V gene's germline CDR1 is SEHNR and CDR2 FQNEAQ (reference sequence). V was cut by 5 bases and J by 0 bases, with 11 bases left in between. The CDR3 extends over 15 amino acids. The rearrangement links TRBV7-9 to TRBJ2-1; D remains unclear. The source material was naive CD4+ T cells from PBMCs. Subset of the sample: CD45RA+ positively selected. This TCR came from a man younger than 30 in good health. Some clones in this sample may be carry-over from other donors' samples. CDR3: CASSPPTLSYNEQFF. The DNA of the CDR3 is TGTGCCAGCAGCCCCCCGACACTCTCCTACAATGAGCAGTTCTTC.